The 2 T cell receptor beta chains given below trace back to one sample, sequenced in a study of cytomegalovirus exposure and HLA in healthy donors. With 60 Vbeta and 13 Jbeta primers, the PCR was carried out. The method was immunoSEQ multiplex PCR; TCRdb's version includes in-frame clones alone and lacks a portion of them. Of 130,000 to 150,000 clones listed, around 10% were seen once; the top ten hold 1.5% to 2%. The source material was PBMCs. These receptors came from a male donor in good health and CMV-seronegative.

This clone was observed a handful of times. This chain connects TRBV5-6 to TRBJ2-2; TRBD1 matches 9 bases. V lost 6 bases, J lost 4 bases, and 16 bases stayed unmatched. There are 18 residues in the CDR3. Per the germline V gene, CDR1 is SGHDT and CDR2 is YYEEEE. The CDR3 here is CASTPWGQGASGTGELFF. CDR3 nucleotides: TGTGCCAGCACCCCCTGGGGACAGGGTGCGTCAGGCACCGGGGAGCTGTTTTTT. The full variable domain, rest sourced from reference TRBV5-6 and TRBJ2-2, is DAGVTQSPTHLIKTRGQQVTLRCSPKSGHDTVSWYQQALGQGPQFIFQYYEEEERQRGNFPDRFSGHQFPNYSSELNVNALLLGDSALYLCASTPWGQGASGTGELFFGEGSRLTVL.

This clone was observed a few times. The chain has TRBV5-4 and TRBJ1-4, with 9 nucleotides matching TRBD1. The germline V gene has CDR1 SGHNT and CDR2 YYREEE (reference sequence). Losses at the gene ends were 0 bases for V and 5 bases for J; bases not matched to a gene: 8. The CDR3 has 17 amino acids. DNA of the CDR3: TGTGCCAGCAGCTTGGTAGGGACAGGGAGAGTGAATGAAAAACTGTTTTTT. The encoded protein is CASSLVGTGRVNEKLFF.